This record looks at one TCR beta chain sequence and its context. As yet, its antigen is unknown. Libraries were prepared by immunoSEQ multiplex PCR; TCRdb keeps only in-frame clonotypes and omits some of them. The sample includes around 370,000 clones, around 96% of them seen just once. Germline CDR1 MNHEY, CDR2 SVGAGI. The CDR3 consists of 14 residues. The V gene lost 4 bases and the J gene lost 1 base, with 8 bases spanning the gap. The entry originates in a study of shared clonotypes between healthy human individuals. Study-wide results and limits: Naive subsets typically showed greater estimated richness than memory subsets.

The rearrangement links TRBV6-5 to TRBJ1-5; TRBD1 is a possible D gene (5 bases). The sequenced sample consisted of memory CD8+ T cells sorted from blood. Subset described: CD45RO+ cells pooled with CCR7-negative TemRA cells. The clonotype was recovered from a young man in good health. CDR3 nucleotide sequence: TGTGCCAGCAGTTTGCAGGGAAGCAATCAGCCCCAGCATTTT. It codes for CASSLQGSNQPQHF.